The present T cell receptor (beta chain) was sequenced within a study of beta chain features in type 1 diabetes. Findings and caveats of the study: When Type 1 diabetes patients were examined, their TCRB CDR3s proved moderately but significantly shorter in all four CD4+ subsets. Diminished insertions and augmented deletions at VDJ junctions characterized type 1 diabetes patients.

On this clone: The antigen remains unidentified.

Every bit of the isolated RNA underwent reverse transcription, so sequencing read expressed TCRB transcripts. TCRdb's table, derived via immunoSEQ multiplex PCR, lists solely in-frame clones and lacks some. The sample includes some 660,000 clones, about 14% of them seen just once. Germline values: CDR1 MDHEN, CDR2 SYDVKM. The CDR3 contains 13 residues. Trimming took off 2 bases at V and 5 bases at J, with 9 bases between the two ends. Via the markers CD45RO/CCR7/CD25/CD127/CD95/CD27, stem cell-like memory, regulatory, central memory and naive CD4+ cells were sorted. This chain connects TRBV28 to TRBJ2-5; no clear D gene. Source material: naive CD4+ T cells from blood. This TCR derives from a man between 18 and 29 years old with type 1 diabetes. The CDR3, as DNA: TGTGCCAGCAGTTTAGGTGGGTCGGAGACCCAGTACTTC. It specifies CASSLGGSETQYF. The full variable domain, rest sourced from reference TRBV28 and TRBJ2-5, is DVKVTQSSRYLVKRTGEKVFLECVQDMDHENMFWYRQDPGLGLRLIYFSYDVKMKEKGDIPEGYSVSREKKERFSLILESASTNQTSMYLCASSLGGSETQYFGPGTRLLVL.